The TCR beta chain under discussion was sequenced for a study of radiation and T cells in renal cell carcinoma (TCRdb year 2020). Describing the broader study: In total, about 50 samples underwent TCR beta sequencing: 25 or so tumors plus 27 peripheral blood samples. In the roughly 49 samples combined, several million unique CDR3 nucleotide sequences were found, encoding 2.5 million or so unique CDR3 amino acid sequences. The final blood draw took place at 4 weeks after radiation, the same time as nephrectomy.

The research as a whole found: Because pretreatment tumor biopsies were not available, the study could not determine whether clonotypes were already present within the tumor at baseline. Changes in the blood repertoire were not tracked past 4 weeks after treatment. Top tumor clonotypes rose in blood from baseline to 2 weeks post-radiation, then contracted by 4 weeks, suggesting transient expansion of tumor-resident clones. Effects of radiation dose or scheduling on the TCR repertoire could not be addressed with the single-armed trial design.

Of note for this clone: This clone's antigen is unknown. No base qualities exist here, and no much larger clone lies one base off it.

After removal of 3 bases from V and 1 base from J, the junction retains 2 bases not matched to a gene. Taken from the germline V gene, the CDR1 and CDR2 loops are MGHDK and SYGVNS. From the cysteine through the phenylalanine, the CDR3 covers 15 amino acids. CDR3 DNA only is kept here, 45 bases in frame from base 1. The immunoSEQ kit was used, according to the manufacturer's recommendations, to generate TCR beta libraries from genomic DNA. To prepare libraries, a first multiplex PCR with proprietary primers was run, followed by a second PCR that added unique barcodes, and a bead cleanup was done after each round. A positive control reaction and a negative control reaction, both provided in the kit, were run with every batch of samples. The final libraries underwent checking on an Agilent 4200 TapeStation D1000 ScreenTape, volumetric pooling, and quantification by qPCR. Sequencing was performed on an Illumina NextSeq500 with a MidOutput 150-cycle cartridge, and 156 Read1 and 15 Index1 cycles were run with kit custom primers. The pooled library was loaded at 0.9 to 1 pM with a roughly 20% PhiX control spike-in. The original pipeline was this. The vendor-processed data were analyzed in R, and a clonotype was defined as all T cells that share the same CDR3 nucleotide sequence. For clone abundance analyses, frequencies were normalized to the 10,000 most abundant clones in each sample. Public T cell clones, which averaged fewer than five per sample, were removed prior to analysis. Tumor-enriched clonotypes and baseline blood-enriched clonotypes were defined as those with an abundance difference of at least 32-fold between compartments. Clonotypes expanded or contracted between blood time points were identified with a beta-binomial differential abundance model. Tumor-blood repertoire similarity was measured with the Baroni-Urbani and Buser coefficient, and group comparisons used two-tailed Wilcoxon tests in R. TCRdb retrieved this table from immuneACCESS and kept in-frame rearrangements only. Not all clones are present; in checked studies, unresolved V genes account for under half, and no reason is known for the remainder. The V and J calls and the clone size are those of that table, but D and trimming were determined from the DNA. The sample yields 97,000 or so clones; 70% to 85% were counted once. Under 8.5% of the sample comes from the top ten.

This specimen's time point label, per the study, means: blood 4 weeks post-SBRT, at nephrectomy. The treatment or condition tag for this specimen amounts to: 15 Gy SBRT to primary tumor, nephrectomy 4 weeks later. Samples were obtained from a clinical trial, in which 15 Gy stereotactic body radiation therapy was delivered to primary renal cell carcinomas and nephrectomy was performed 4 weeks later. To track tumor-enriched clonotypes, serial peripheral blood was sampled from radiation-treated patients at baseline and at 2 weeks and 4 weeks after SBRT. All patients had renal cell carcinoma with clear cell pathology. Genomic DNA for TCR sequencing was prepared using the QIAamp DNA Blood Mini Kit (Qiagen). Samples were included in the analyses only if all quality control checks were passed.

The rearranged segments are TRBV25-1 and TRBJ2-2, with 7 middle bases fitting TRBD1. Sequenced here: blood, sampled from a patient whose treatment included radiotherapy and nephrectomy. This clonotype was obtained from a man aged 60 to 69 with renal cell carcinoma. Here is the DNA: TGTGCCAGCAGTGAGGACAGGAAGAACACCGGGGAGCTGTTTTTT. Protein translation: CASSEDRKNTGELFF.